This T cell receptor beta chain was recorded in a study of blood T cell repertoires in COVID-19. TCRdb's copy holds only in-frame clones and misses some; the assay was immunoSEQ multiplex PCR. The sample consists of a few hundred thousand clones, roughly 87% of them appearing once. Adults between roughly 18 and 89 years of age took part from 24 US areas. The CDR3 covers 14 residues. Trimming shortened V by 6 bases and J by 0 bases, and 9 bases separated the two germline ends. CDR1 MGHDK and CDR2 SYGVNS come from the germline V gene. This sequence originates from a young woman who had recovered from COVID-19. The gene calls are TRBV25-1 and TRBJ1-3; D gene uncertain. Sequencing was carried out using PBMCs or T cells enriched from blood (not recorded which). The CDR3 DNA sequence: TGTGCCAGCAGCGATACGGGCTCTGGAAACACCATATATTTT. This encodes CASSDTGSGNTIYF.